Listed here is a single TCR beta chain. The data stem from a study of blood T cell repertoires in COVID-19. Study overall: From the United States, Italy and Spain came samples of acute and convalescent COVID-19. PBMCs, B-cell-depleted T cells, or T cells were the source of the cDNA or gDNA that made up the material.

V was shortened by 2 bases and J by 0 bases, with 15 bases between the two germline ends. Looked up from germline, CDR1 is SGHDT and CDR2 is YYEEEE. This CDR3 contains 17 residues. Per the study methods: Cell counts per sample came from amplifying reference gene primers. Method: immunoSEQ multiplex PCR; TCRdb's copy keeps in-frame clones and lacks some. V, J and clone size are taken as reported in that table, and D and trimming were inferred from the DNA itself. The sample has about 200,000 clones, 85% seen once. The rearrangement joins TRBV5-6 to TRBJ1-5; a possible D gene is TRBD1 (6 bases). The sequence derives from a man aged 40-49 years who had recovered from COVID-19. The sample was PBMCs or T cells enriched from blood (not recorded which). The CDR3 DNA reads as TGTGCCAGCAGCTTATATCAGGGGTGGGATAGCAATCAGCCCCAGCATTTT. Translated, it gives CASSLYQGWDSNQPQHF.